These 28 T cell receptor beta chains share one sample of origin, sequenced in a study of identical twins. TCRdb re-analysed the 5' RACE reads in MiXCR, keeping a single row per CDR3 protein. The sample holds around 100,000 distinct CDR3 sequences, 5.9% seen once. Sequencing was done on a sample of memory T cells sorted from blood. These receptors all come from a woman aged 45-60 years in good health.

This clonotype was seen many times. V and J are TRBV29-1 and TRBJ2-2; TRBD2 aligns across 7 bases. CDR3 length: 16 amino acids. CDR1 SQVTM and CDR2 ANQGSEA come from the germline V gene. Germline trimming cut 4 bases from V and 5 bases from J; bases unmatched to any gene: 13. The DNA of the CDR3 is TGCAGCGTTGGGCGCCCTGGGCGGGAGCTAACCGGGGAGCTGTTTTTT. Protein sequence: CSVGRPGRELTGELFF.

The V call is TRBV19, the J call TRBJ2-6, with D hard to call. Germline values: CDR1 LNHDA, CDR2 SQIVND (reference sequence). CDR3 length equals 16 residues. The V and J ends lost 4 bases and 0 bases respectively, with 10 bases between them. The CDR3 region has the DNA TGTGCCAGTAGTAATGCGAGGTTCTCTGGGGCCAACGTCCTGACTTTC. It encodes CASSNARFSGANVLTF.

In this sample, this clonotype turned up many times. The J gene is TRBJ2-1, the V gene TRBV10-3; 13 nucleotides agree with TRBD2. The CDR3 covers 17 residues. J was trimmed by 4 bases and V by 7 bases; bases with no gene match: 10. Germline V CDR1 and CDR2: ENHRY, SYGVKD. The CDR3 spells CAITPGLAGVGYNEQFF. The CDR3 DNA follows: TGTGCCATCACCCCCGGACTAGCGGGAGTCGGGTACAATGAGCAGTTCTTC.

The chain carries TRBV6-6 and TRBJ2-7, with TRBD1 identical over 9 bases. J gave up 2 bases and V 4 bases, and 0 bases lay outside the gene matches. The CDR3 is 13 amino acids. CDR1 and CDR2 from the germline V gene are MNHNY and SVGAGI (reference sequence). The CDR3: CASSWDRAYEQYF. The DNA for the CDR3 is TGTGCCAGCAGTTGGGACAGGGCCTACGAGCAGTACTTC.

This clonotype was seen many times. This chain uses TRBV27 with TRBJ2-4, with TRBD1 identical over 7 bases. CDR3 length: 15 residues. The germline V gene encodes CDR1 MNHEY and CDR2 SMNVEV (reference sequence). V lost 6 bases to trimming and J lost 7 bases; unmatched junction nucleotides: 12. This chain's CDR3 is CASSPTGPNWNIQYF. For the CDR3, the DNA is TGTGCCAGCAGCCCGACAGGGCCGAATTGGAACATTCAGTACTTC.

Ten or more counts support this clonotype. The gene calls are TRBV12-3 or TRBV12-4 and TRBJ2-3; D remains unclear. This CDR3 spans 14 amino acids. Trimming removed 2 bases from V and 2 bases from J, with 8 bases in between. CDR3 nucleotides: TGTGCCAGCAGTTTAACGCTACCCACAGATACGCAGTATTTT. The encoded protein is CASSLTLPTDTQYF.

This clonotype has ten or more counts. The CDR3 reads CASSLVRAGARYNEQFF. CDR3 DNA: TGTGCCAGCAGCTTAGTCCGGGCGGGGGCACGGTACAATGAGCAGTTCTTC. This chain uses TRBV11-2 with TRBJ2-1; possible D gene TRBD2, 7 bases. Germline CDR1 reads SGHAT; CDR2 reads FQNNGV. The ends were cut back, 1 base at V and 4 bases at J, with 17 bases in the middle. This CDR3 is built from 17 residues.

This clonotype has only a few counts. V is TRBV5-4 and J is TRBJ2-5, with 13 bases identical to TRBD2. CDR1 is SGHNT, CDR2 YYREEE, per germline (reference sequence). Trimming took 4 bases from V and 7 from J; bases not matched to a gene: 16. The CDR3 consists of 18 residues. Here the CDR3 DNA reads TGTGCCAGCAGCCCCGGACTAGCGGGAGAGTCTATAACTGGGACCCAGTACTTC. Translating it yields CASSPGLAGESITGTQYF.

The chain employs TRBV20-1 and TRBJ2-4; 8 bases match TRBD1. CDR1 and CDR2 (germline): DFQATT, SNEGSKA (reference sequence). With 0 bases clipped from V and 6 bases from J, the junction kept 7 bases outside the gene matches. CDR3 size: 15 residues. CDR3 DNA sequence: TGCAGTGCTAGAGATGGGGGGACAGGCACAAACATTCAGTACTTC. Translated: CSARDGGTGTNIQYF.

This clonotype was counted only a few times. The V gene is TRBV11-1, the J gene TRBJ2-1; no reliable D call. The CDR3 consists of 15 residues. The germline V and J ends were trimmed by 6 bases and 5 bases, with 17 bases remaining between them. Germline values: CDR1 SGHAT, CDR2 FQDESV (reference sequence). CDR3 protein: CASRLWSQKDNEQFF. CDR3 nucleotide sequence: TGTGCCAGCAGGTTGTGGAGCCAGAAGGACAATGAGCAGTTCTTC. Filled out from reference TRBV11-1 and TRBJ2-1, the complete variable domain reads EAEVAQSPRYKITEKSQAVAFWCDPISGHATLYWYRQILGQGPELLVQFQDESVVDDSQLPKDRFSAERLKGVDSTLKIQPAELGDSAMYLCASRLWSQKDNEQFFGPGTRLTVL.

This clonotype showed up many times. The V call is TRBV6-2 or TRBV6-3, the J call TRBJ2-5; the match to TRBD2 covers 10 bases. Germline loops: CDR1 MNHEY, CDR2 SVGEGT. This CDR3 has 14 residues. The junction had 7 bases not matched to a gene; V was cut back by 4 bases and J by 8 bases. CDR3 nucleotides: TGTGCCAGCAGTTTGGGACTAGCGACAGAAACCCAGTACTTC. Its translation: CASSLGLATETQYF.

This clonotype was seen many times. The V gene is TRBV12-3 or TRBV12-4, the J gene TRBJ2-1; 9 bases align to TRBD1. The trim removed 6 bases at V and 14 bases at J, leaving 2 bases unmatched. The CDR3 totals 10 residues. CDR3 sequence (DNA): TGTGCCAGCAGCGGGGACAGGGAGTTCTTC. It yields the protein CASSGDREFF.

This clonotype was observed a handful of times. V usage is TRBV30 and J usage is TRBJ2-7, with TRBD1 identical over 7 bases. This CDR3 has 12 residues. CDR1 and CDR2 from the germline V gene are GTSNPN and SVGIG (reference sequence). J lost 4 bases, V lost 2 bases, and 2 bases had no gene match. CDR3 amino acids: CAWSSQGYEQYF. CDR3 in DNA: TGTGCCTGGAGTTCACAGGGGTACGAGCAGTACTTC.

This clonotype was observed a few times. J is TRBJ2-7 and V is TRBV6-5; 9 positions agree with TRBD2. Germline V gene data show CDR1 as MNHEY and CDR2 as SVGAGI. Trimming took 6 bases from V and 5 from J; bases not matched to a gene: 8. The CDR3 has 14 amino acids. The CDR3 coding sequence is TGTGCCAGCAGCCCCCGGGGCGGGGGGGACGAGCAGTACGTC. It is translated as CASSPRGGGDEQYV.

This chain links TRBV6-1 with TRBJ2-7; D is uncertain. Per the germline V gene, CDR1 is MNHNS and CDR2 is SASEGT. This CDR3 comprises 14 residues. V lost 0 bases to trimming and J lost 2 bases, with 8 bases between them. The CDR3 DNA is TGTGCCAGCAGTGAAGCGAACGGAGCCTACGAGCAGTACGTC. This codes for CASSEANGAYEQYV.

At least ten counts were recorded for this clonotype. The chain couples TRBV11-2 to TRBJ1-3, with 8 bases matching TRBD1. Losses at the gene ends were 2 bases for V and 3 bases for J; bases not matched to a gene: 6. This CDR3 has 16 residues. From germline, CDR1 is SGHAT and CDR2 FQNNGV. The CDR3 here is CASSLPQGARGNTIYF. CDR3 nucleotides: TGTGCCAGCAGCTTACCCCAGGGGGCTCGTGGAAACACCATATATTTT.

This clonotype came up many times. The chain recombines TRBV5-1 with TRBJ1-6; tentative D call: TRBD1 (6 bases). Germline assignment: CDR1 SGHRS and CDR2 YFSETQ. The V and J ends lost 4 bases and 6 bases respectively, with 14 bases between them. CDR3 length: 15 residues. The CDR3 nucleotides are TGCGCCAGCAGCCCTTACAGGGCGAGTAATTCACCCCTCCACTTT. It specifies CASSPYRASNSPLHF.

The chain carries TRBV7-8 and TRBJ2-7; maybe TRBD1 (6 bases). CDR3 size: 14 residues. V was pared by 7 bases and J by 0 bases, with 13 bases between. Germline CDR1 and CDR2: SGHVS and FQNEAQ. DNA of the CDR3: TGTGCCAGCACCCGAACAGGGAACTCCTACGAGCAGTACTTC. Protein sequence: CASTRTGNSYEQYF.

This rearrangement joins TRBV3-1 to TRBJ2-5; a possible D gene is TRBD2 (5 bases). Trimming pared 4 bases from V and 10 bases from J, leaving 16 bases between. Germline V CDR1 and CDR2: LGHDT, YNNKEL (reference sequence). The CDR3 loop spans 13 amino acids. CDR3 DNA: TGTGCCAGCAGCCGTTTCACGATGGAGGTCCAGTACTTC. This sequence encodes CASSRFTMEVQYF.

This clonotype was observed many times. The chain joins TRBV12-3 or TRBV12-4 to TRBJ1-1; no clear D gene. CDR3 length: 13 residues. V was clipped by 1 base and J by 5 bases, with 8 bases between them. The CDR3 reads CASSLVDGTEAFF. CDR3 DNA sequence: TGTGCCAGCAGTTTAGTAGACGGGACTGAAGCTTTCTTT.

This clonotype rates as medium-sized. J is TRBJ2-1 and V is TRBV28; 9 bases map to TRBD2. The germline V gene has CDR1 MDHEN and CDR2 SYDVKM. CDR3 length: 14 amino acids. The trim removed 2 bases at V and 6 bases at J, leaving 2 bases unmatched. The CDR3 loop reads CASSLGTSPNEQFF. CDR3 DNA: TGTGCCAGCAGTTTAGGGACTAGCCCCAATGAGCAGTTCTTC.

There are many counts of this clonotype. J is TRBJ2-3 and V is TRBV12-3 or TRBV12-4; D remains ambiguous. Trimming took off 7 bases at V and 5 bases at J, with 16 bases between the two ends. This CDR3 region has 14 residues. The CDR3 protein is CASTEVLVGDTQYF. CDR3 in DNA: TGTGCCAGCACCGAGGTCCTTGTTGGAGATACGCAGTATTTT.

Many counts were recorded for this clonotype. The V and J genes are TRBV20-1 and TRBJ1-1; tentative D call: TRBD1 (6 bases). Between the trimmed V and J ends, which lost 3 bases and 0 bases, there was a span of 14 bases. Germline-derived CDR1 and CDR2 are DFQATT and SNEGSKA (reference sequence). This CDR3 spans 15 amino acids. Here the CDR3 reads CSASSGAWMNTEAFF. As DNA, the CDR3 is TGCAGTGCTAGCTCAGGGGCGTGGATGAACACTGAAGCTTTCTTT.

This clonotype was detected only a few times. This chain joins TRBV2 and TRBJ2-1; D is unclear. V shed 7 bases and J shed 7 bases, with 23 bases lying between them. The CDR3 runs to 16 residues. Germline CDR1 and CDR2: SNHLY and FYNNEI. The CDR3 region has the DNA TGTGCCAGCACCATCCTAGGTGGGCGGCCGTTTAATGAGCAGTTCTTC. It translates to CASTILGGRPFNEQFF. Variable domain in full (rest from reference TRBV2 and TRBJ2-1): EPEVTQTPSHQVTQMGQEVILRCVPISNHLYFYWYRQILGQKVEFLVSFYNNEISEKSEIFDDQFSVERPDGSNFTLKIRSTKLEDSAMYFCASTILGGRPFNEQFFGPGTRLTVL.

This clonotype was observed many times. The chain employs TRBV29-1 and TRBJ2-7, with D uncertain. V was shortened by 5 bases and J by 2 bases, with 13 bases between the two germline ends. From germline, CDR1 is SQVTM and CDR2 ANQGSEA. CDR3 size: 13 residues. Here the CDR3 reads CSVCRSNTYEQYF. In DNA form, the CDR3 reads TGCAGCGTTTGCAGAAGTAACACCTACGAGCAGTACTTC.

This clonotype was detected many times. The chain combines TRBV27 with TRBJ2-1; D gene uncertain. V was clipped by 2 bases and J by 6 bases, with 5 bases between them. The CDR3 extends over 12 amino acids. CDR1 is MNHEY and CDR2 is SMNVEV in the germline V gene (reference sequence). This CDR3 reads CASSLLGNEQFF. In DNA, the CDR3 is TGTGCCAGCAGTTTACTGGGCAATGAGCAGTTCTTC.

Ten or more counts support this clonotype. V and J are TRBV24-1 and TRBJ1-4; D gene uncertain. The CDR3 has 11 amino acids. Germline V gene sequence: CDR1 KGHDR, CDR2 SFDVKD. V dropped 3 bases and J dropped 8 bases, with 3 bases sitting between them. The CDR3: CATSDGEKLFF. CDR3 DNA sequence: TGTGCCACCAGTGATGGCGAAAAACTGTTTTTT.

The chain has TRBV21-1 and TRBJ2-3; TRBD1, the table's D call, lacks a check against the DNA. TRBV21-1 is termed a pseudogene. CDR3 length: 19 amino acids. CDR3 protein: CASTPPPGAGTTSTDTQYF. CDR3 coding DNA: TGTGCTAGTACCCCGCCCCCGGGGGCGGGGACTACTAGCACAGATACGCAGTATTTT.